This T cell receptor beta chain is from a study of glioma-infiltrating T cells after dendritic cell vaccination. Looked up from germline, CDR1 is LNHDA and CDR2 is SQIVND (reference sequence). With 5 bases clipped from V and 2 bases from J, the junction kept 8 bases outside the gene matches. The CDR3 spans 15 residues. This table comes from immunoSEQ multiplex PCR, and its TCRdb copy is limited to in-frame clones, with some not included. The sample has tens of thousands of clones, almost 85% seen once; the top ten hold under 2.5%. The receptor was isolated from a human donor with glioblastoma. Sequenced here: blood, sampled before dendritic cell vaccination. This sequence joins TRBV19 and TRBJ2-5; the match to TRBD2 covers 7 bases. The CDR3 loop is CASSLGPGRQETQYF. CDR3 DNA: TGTGCCAGTAGTCTCGGACCCGGGAGGCAAGAGACCCAGTACTTC.